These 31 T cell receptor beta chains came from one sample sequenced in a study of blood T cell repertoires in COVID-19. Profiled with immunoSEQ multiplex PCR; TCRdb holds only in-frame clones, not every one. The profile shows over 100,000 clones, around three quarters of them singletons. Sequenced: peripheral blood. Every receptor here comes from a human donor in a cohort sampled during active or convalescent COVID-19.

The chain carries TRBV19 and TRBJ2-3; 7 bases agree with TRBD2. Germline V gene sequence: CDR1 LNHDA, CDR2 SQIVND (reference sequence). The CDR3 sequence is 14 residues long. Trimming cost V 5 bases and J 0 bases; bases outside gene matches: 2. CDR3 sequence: CASSSAGSTDTQYF. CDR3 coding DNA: TGTGCCAGTAGTTCAGCGGGGAGCACAGATACGCAGTATTTT. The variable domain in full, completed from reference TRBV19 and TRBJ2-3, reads DGGITQSPKYLFRKEGQNVTLSCEQNLNHDAMYWYRQDPGQGLRLIYYSQIVNDFQKGDIAEGYSVSREKKESFPLTVTSAQKNPTAFYLCASSSAGSTDTQYFGPGTRLTVL.

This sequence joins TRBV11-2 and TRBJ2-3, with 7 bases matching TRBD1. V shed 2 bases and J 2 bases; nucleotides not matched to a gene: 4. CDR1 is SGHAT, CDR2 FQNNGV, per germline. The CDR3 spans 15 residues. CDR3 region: CASSLRGGHTDTQYF. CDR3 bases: TGTGCCAGCAGCTTAAGAGGGGGCCACACAGATACGCAGTATTTT. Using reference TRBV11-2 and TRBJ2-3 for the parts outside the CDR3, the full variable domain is EAGVAQSPRYKIIEKRQSVAFWCNPISGHATLYWYQQILGQGPKLLIQFQNNGVVDDSQLPKDRFSAERLKGVDSTLKIQPAKLEDSAVYLCASSLRGGHTDTQYFGPGTRLTVL.

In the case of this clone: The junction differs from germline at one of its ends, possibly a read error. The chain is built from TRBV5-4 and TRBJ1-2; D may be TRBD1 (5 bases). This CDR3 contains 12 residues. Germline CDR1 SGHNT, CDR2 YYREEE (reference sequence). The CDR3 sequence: CASSLGGGDFSF. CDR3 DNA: TGTGCCAGCAGCTTGGGGGGCGGGGATTTCTCCTTC.

CDR3 nucleotides: TGTGCCACCAGCAGAGCTACTAGCGGGAGGTATGAGCAGTTCTTC. This gives the protein CATSRATSGRYEQFF. The chain employs TRBV15 and TRBJ2-1, with 12 nucleotides matching TRBD2. Unmatched junction bases numbered 3, after V lost 1 base and J lost 8 bases. Per the germline V gene, CDR1 is LNHNV and CDR2 is YYDKDF (reference sequence). This CDR3 has 15 residues.

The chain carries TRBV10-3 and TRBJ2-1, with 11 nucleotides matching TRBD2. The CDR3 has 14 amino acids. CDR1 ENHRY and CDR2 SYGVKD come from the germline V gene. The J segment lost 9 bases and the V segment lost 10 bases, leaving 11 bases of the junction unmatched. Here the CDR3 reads CATQLAGDLSEQFF. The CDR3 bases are TGTGCCACCCAACTAGCGGGAGATTTGAGTGAGCAGTTCTTC.

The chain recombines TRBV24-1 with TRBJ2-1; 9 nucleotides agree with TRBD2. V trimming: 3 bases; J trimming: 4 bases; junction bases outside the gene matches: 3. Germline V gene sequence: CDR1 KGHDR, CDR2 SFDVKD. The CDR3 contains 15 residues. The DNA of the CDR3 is TGTGCCACCAGTGATCCTCTAGCGGGATACAATGAGCAGTTCTTC. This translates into CATSDPLAGYNEQFF.

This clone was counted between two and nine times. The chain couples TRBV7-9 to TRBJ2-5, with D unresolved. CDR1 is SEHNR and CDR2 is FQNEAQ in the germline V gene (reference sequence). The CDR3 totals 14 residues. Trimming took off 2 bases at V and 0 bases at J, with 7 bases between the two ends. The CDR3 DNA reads TGTGCCAGCAGCTTAAGCCCGTACCAAGAGACCCAGTACTTC. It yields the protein CASSLSPYQETQYF.

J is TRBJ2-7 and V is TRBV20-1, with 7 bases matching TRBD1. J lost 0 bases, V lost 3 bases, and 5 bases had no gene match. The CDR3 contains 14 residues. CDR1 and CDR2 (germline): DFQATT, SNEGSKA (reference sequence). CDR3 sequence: CSASLQGTSYEQYF. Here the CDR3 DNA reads TGCAGTGCTAGTCTACAGGGGACCTCCTACGAGCAGTACTTC.

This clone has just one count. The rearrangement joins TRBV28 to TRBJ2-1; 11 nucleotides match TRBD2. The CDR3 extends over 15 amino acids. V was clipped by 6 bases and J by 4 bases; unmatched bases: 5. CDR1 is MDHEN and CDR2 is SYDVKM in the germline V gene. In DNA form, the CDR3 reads TGTGCCAGCAGGGGGGGGACTAGCGGTTACAATGAGCAGTTCTTC. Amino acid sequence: CASRGGTSGYNEQFF. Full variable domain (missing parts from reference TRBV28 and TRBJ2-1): DVKVTQSSRYLVKRTGEKVFLECVQDMDHENMFWYRQDPGLGLRLIYFSYDVKMKEKGDIPEGYSVSREKKERFSLILESASTNQTSMYLCASRGGTSGYNEQFFGPGTRLTVL.

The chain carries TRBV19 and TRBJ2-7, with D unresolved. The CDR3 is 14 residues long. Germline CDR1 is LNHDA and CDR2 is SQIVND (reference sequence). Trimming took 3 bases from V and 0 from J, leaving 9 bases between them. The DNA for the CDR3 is TGTGCCAGTAGTATGACATACAGCTCCTACGAGCAGTACTTC. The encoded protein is CASSMTYSSYEQYF.

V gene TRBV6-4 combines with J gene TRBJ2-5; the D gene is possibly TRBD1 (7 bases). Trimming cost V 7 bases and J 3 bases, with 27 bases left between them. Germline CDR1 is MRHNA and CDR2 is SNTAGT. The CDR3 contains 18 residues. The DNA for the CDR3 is TGTGCCAGCACCCGCACCGGGGGATGGGGGGACAGTGAAGAGACCCAGTACTTC. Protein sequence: CASTRTGGWGDSEETQYF.

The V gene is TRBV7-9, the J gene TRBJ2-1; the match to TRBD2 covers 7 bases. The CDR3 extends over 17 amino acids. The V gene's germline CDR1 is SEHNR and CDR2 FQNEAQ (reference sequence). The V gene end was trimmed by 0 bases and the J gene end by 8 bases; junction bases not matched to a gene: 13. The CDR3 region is CASSLARTSVFGDEQFF. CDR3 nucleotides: TGTGCCAGCAGCTTAGCGCGGACTAGTGTGTTCGGCGATGAGCAGTTCTTC.

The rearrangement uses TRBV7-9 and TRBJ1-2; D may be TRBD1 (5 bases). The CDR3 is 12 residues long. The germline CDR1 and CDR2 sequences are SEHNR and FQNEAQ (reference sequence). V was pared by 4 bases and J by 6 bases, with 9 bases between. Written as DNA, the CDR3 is TGTGCCAGCAGCTACTTGGGGCATGGCTACACCTTC. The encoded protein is CASSYLGHGYTF.

Written as DNA, the CDR3 is TGTGCCTGGTGGGGACAGGTGAACACTGAAGCTTTCTTT. This codes for CAWWGQVNTEAFF. The chain combines TRBV30 with TRBJ1-1; 8 bases align to TRBD1. Looked up from germline, CDR1 is GTSNPN and CDR2 is SVGIG (reference sequence). The CDR3 has 13 residues. With V trimmed by 5 bases and J by 0 bases, 2 bases remained unmatched.

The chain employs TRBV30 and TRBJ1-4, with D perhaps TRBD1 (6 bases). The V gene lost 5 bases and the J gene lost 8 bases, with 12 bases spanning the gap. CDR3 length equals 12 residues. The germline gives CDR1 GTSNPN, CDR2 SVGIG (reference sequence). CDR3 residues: CAWETGGEKLFF. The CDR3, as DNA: TGTGCCTGGGAGACAGGCGGAGAAAAACTGTTTTTT.

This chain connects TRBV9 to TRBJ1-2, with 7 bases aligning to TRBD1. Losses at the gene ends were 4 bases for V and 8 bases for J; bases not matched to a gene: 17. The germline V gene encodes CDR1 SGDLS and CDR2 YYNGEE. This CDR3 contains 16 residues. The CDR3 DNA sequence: TGTGCCAGCAGCACAACACCGGCGGGACAGTCTAAAGGCTACACCTTC. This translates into CASSTTPAGQSKGYTF.

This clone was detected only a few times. CDR3 region: CASSLGDMRTEAFF. The CDR3 DNA reads as TGTGCCAGCAGTTTAGGGGACATGAGGACTGAAGCTTTCTTT. J is TRBJ1-1 and V is TRBV28; weak D call: TRBD1 (6 bases). CDR1 is MDHEN and CDR2 is SYDVKM in the germline V gene. The CDR3 is 14 residues long. The germline V and J ends were trimmed by 2 bases and 5 bases, with 12 bases remaining between them.

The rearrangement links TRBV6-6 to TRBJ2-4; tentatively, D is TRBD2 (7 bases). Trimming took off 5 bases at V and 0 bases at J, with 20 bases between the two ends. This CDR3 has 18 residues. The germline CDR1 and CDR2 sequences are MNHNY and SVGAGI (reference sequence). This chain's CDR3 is CASSQPSSGGRAKNIQYF. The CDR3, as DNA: TGTGCCAGCAGTCAACCAAGCTCCGGGGGGCGAGCCAAAAACATTCAGTACTTC.

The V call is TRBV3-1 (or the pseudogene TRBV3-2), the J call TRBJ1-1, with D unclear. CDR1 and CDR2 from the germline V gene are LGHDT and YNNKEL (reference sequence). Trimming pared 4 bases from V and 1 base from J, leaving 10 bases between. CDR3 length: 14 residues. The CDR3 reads CASSRIGGNTEAFF. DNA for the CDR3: TGTGCCAGCAGCCGAATCGGAGGGAACACTGAAGCTTTCTTT.

The CDR3 bases are TGCGCCAGCAGCCCCCCCGGGACAGTCACCTACGAGCAGTACTTC. Translating gives CASSPPGTVTYEQYF. The V call is TRBV4-1, the J call TRBJ2-7; 7 bases are a match to TRBD1. The V segment lost 4 bases and the J segment 2 bases; nucleotides outside the gene matches: 8. The CDR3 loop spans 15 amino acids. CDR1 is MGHRA, CDR2 YSYEKL, per germline.

The CDR3 DNA reads as TGTGCCAGCACCGCGACAGGGGGCGCGTCCAAAAACATTCAGTACTTC. Translated: CASTATGGASKNIQYF. The chain links TRBV2 to TRBJ2-4; 10 bases are shared with TRBD1. V lost 7 bases and J lost 2; bases outside the gene matches: 8. The germline V gene encodes CDR1 SNHLY and CDR2 FYNNEI. The CDR3 covers 16 residues. The complete variable domain, with remaining parts taken from reference TRBV2 and TRBJ2-4, reads EPEVTQTPSHQVTQMGQEVILRCVPISNHLYFYWYRQILGQKVEFLVSFYNNEISEKSEIFDDQFSVERPDGSNFTLKIRSTKLEDSAMYFCASTATGGASKNIQYFGAGTRLSVL.

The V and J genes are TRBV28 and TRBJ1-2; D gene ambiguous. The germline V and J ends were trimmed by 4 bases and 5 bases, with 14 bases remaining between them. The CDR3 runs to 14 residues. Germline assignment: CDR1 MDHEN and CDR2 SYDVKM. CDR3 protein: CASSYASFWYGYTF. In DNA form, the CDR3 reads TGTGCCAGCAGTTACGCGTCATTTTGGTATGGCTACACCTTC.

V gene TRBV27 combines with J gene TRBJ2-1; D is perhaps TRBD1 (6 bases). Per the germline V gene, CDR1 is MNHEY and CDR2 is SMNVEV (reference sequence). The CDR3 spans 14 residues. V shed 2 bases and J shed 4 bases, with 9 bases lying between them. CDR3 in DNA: TGTGCCAGCAGTTTACGTACAGGGTACAATGAGCAGTTCTTC. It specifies CASSLRTGYNEQFF.

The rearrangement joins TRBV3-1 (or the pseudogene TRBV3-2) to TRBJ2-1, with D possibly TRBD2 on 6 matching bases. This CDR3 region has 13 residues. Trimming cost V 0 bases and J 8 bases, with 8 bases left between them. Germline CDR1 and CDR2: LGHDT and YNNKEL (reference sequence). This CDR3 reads CASSQELAHEQFF. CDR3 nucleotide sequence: TGTGCCAGCAGCCAAGAACTAGCCCATGAGCAGTTCTTC.

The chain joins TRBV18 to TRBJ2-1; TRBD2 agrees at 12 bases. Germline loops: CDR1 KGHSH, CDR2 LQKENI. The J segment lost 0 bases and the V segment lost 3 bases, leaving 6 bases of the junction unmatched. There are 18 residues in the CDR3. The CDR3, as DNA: TGTGCCAGCTCACCCCGGACTAGCGGGACCAGCTCCTACAATGAGCAGTTCTTC. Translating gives CASSPRTSGTSSYNEQFF.

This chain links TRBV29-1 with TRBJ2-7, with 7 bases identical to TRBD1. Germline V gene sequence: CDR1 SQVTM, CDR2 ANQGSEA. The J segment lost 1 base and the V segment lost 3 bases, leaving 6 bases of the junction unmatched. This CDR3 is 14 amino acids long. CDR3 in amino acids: CSVELGGGSYEQYF. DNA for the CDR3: TGCAGCGTTGAGTTAGGGGGCGGGTCCTACGAGCAGTACTTC.

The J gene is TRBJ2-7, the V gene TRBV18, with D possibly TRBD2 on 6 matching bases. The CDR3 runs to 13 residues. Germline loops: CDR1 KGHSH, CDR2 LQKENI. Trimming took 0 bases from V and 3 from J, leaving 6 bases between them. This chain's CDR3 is CASSPPGSYEQYF. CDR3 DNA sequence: TGTGCCAGCTCACCACCCGGGAGCTACGAGCAGTACTTC.

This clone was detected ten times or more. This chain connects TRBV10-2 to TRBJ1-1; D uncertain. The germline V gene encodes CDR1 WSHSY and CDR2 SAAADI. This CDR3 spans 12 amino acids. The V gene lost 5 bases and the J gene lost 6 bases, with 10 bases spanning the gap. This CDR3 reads CASSLDRAEAFF. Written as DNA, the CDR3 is TGCGCCAGCAGTTTAGACCGGGCTGAAGCTTTCTTT.

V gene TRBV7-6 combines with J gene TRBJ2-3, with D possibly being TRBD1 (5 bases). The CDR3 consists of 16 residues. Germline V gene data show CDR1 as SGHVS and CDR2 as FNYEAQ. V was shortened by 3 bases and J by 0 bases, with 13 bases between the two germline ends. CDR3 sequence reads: CASSFQGALSTDTQYF. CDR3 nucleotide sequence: TGTGCCAGCAGCTTTCAGGGTGCCCTAAGCACAGATACGCAGTATTTT.

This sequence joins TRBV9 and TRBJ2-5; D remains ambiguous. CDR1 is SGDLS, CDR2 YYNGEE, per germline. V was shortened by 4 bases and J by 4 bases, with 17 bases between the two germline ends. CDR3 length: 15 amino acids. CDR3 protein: CASSPQAASGETQYF. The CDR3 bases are TGTGCCAGCAGCCCGCAGGCAGCCTCTGGAGAGACCCAGTACTTC.

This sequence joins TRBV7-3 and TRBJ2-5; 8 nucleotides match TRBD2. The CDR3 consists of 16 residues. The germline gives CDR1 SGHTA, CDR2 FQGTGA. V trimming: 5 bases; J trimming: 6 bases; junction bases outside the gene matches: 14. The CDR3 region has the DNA TGTGCCAGCAGCCCCGGGCGGAGCGGGGGTGGTCAGACCCAGTACTTC. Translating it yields CASSPGRSGGGQTQYF.